This passage covers 9 T cell receptor beta chains from one sample sequenced in a study of cytomegalovirus exposure and HLA in healthy donors. Clones were sequenced by immunoSEQ multiplex PCR, and TCRdb holds only the in-frame ones, with some missing. The sample includes some 200,000 clones, 86% of them seen just once. The source material was PBMCs. The receptors were sampled from a man aged 25 to 45 in good health and CMV-seropositive.

This chain joins TRBV9 and TRBJ1-2; a possible D gene is TRBD1 (5 bases). Germline CDR1 reads SGDLS; CDR2 reads YYNGEE. CDR3 length equals 13 residues. With 3 bases removed from V and 3 bases from J, the gap between germline ends came to 9 bases. The CDR3: CASSGGAHYGYTF. In DNA form, the CDR3 reads TGTGCCAGCAGCGGAGGGGCCCACTATGGCTACACCTTC.

The CDR3 DNA is TGTGCCAGCAGTTACTCGGAGTTCACCGGGGAGCTGTTTTTT. It codes for CASSYSEFTGELFF. V and J are TRBV6-5 and TRBJ2-2; D remains unclear. The V gene lost 0 bases and the J gene lost 4 bases, with 6 bases spanning the gap. Germline CDR1 is MNHEY and CDR2 is SVGAGI. This CDR3 has 14 residues.

The chain links TRBV27 to TRBJ2-2, with D maybe TRBD1 (5 bases). The V end lost 7 bases, the J end lost 1 base, and 16 bases lay between the germline ends. Germline loops: CDR1 MNHEY, CDR2 SMNVEV (reference sequence). The CDR3 spans 16 residues. CDR3 sequence reads: CASTQRYRLNTGELFF. CDR3 sequence (DNA): TGTGCCAGCACCCAAAGGTACAGGTTGAACACCGGGGAGCTGTTTTTT.

This clone was detected once. This sequence joins TRBV9 and TRBJ2-7, with D possibly matching TRBD1 (5 bases). This CDR3 is 13 amino acids long. CDR1 and CDR2 from the germline V gene are SGDLS and YYNGEE. Trimming took 0 bases from V and 5 from J, leaving 9 bases between them. This chain's CDR3 is CASSVGQGDEQYF. CDR3 coding DNA: TGTGCCAGCAGCGTAGGTCAAGGGGACGAGCAGTACTTC.

The chain combines TRBV28 with TRBJ2-1; D could derive from TRBD1 or TRBD2 (5 bases each). The V end was cut by 3 bases, the J end by 2 bases, with 14 bases between. The CDR3 runs to 16 residues. The germline V gene has CDR1 MDHEN and CDR2 SYDVKM. In nucleotides, the CDR3 is TGTGCCAGCAGTTTTAATAGCCAGGGAGCCTACAATGAGCAGTTCTTC. Protein sequence: CASSFNSQGAYNEQFF.

This clone was counted a few times. This rearrangement joins TRBV10-2 to TRBJ2-7; 7 positions match TRBD1. The CDR3 covers 11 residues. The junction had 4 bases not matched to a gene; V was cut back by 8 bases and J by 6 bases. CDR1 and CDR2 from the germline V gene are WSHSY and SAAADI. CDR3 nucleotides: TGCGCCAGCGGAACAGGGGTCGAGCAGTACTTC. Amino acid sequence: CASGTGVEQYF.

The chain combines TRBV6-5 with TRBJ2-3; tentative D call: TRBD2 (6 bases). Germline CDR1 and CDR2: MNHEY and SVGAGI. Trimming shortened V by 4 bases and J by 1 base, and 12 bases separated the two germline ends. The CDR3 has 15 residues. CDR3 in DNA: TGTGCCAGCAGTTCCACGGGAGCGGGCACAGATACGCAGTATTTT. Its translation is CASSSTGAGTDTQYF.

The chain recombines TRBV27 with TRBJ2-1, with D possibly matching TRBD2 (6 bases). Looked up from germline, CDR1 is MNHEY and CDR2 is SMNVEV (reference sequence). This CDR3 is 12 amino acids long. V lost 6 bases and J 5 bases, leaving 8 bases between the germline ends. CDR3 in amino acids: CASRGGDNEQFF. CDR3 nucleotide sequence: TGTGCCAGCAGAGGAGGGGACAATGAGCAGTTCTTC.

CDR3 protein: CASTSREYNEQFF. Written as DNA, the CDR3 is TGTGCCAGCACCTCCAGAGAATACAATGAGCAGTTCTTC. This sequence joins TRBV2 and TRBJ2-1, with D hard to call. The germline V gene encodes CDR1 SNHLY and CDR2 FYNNEI. CDR3 size: 13 residues. Trimming removed 7 bases at V and 4 bases at J, with 11 bases between.